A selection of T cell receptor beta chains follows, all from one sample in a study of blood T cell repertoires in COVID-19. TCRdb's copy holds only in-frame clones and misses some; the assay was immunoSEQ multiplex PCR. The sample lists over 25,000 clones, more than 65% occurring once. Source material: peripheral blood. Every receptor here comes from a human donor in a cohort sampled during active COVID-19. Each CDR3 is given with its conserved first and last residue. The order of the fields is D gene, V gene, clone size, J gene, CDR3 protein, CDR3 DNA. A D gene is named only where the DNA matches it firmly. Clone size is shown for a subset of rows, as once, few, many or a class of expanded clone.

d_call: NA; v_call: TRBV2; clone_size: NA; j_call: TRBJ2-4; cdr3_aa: CASSASLARAGKNIQYF; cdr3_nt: TGTGCCAGCAGTGCATCCTTGGCCAGGGCCGGCAAAAACATTCAGTACTTC
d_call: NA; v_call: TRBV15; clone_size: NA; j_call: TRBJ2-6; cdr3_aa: CATSELSGANVLTF; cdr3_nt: TGTGCCACCAGCGAGCTCTCTGGGGCCAACGTCCTGACTTTC
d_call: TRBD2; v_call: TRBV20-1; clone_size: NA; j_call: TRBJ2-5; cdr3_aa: CSASLTGGPGETQYF; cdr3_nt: TGCAGTGCGAGTCTCACGGGGGGGCCCGGGGAGACCCAGTACTTC
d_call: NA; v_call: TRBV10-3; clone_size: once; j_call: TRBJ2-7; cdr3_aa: CAISDRDYEQYF; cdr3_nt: TGTGCCATCAGTGATCGGGACTACGAGCAGTACTTC
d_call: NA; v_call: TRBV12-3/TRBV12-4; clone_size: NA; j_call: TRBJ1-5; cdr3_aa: CASSLLRQPQHF; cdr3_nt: TGTGCCAGCAGTTTGCTCCGGCAGCCCCAGCATTTT
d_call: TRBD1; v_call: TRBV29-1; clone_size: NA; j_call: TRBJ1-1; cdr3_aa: CSVTHPRTGNTEAFF; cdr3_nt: TGCAGCGTCACGCATCCCAGGACAGGCAACACTGAAGCTTTCTTT
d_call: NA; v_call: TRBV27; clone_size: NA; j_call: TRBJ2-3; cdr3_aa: CASSLSRLTDTQYF; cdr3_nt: TGTGCCAGCAGTTTATCTCGACTCACAGATACGCAGTATTTT
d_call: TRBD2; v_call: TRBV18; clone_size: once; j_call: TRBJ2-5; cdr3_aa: CASSPSGGAAKTQYF; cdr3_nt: TGTGCCAGCTCACCTAGCGGGGGGGCCGCAAAGACCCAGTACTTC
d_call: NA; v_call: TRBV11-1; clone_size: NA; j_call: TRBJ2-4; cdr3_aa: CASSFTGGIQYF; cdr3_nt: TGTGCCAGCAGCTTTACAGGCGGCATTCAGTACTTC
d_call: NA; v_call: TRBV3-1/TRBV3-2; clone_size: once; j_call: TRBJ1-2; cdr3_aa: CASSLYRRNYGYTF; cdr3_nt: TGTGCCAGCAGCCTTTACAGGAGAAACTATGGCTACACCTTC
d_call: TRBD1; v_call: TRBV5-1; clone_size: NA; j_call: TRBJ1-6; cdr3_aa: CASSTGTGGSPLHF; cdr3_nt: TGCGCCAGCAGCACGGGGACAGGGGGATCACCCCTCCACTTT
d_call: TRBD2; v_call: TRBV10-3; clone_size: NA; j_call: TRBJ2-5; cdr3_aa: CAISAASGGPLQETQYF; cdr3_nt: TGTGCCATCAGTGCGGCTAGCGGGGGGCCCCTCCAAGAGACCCAGTACTTC
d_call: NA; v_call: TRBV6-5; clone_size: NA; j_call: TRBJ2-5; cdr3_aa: CAGGTRRQETQYF; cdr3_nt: TGTGCCGGGGGGACGCGAAGGCAAGAGACCCAGTACTTC
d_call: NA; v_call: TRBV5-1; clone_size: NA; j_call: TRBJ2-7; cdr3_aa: CASTTGTAPNEQYF; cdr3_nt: TGCGCCAGCACCACCGGGACTGCACCCAACGAGCAGTACTTC
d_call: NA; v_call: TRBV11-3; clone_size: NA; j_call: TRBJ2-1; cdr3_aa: CASSQMGGPLNEQFF; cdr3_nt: TGTGCCAGCAGCCAGATGGGGGGGCCTCTCAATGAGCAGTTCTTC
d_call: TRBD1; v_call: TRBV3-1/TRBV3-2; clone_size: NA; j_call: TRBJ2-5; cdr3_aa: CASSQRGPRQETQYF; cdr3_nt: TGTGCCAGCAGCCAGAGGGGGCCGCGCCAAGAGACCCAGTACTTC
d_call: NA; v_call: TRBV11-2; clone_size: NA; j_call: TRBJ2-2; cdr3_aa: CASSVDGVITGELFF; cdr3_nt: TGTGCCAGCAGCGTGGACGGGGTAATCACCGGGGAGCTGTTTTTT
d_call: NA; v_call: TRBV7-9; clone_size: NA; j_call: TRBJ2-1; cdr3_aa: CASSLRQGASNEQFF; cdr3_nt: TGTGCCAGCAGCTTAAGGCAGGGTGCCTCCAATGAGCAGTTCTTC
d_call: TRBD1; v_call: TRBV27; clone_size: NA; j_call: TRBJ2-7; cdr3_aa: CASINRGAFFYEQYF; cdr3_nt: TGTGCCAGCATCAACAGGGGGGCTTTCTTCTACGAGCAGTACTTC
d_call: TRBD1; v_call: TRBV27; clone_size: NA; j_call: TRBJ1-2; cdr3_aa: CASSPLGQGDYGYTF; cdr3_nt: TGTGCCAGCAGTCCGCTCGGACAGGGAGACTATGGCTACACCTTC
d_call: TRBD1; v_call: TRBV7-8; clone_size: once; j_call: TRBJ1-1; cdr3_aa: CASSPTGTGGVGTEAFF; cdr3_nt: TGTGCCAGCAGCCCGACCGGGACAGGGGGAGTCGGCACTGAAGCTTTCTTT
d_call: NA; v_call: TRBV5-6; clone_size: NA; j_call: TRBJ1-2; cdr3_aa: CASSLTKPLGYTF; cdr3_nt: TGTGCCAGCAGCTTGACGAAGCCACTTGGCTACACCTTC
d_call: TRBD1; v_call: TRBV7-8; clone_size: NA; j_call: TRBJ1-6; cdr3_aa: CASSPDRAGSPLHF; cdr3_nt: TGTGCCAGCAGCCCGGACAGGGCCGGTTCACCCCTCCACTTT
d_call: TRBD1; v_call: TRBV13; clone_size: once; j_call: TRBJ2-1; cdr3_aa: CASSPQDRGNEQFF; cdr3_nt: TGTGCCAGCAGCCCACAGGACAGGGGGAATGAGCAGTTCTTC
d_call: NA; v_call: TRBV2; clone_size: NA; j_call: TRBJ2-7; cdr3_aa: CASTPTVPPGEQYF; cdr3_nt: TGTGCCAGCACCCCGACAGTTCCGCCGGGCGAGCAGTACTTC
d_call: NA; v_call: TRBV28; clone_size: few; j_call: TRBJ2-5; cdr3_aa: CASSRASRPETQYF; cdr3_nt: TGTGCCAGCAGCCGTGCCTCGAGGCCGGAGACCCAGTACTTC
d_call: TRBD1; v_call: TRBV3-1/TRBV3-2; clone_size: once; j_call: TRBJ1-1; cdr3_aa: CASSRTGDKETEAFF; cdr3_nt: TGTGCCAGCAGCCGGACAGGGGATAAGGAAACTGAAGCTTTCTTT
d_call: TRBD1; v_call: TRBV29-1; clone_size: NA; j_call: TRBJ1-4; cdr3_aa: CSVVDRRFEKLFF; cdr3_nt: TGCAGCGTGGTGGACAGGCGCTTTGAAAAACTGTTTTTT
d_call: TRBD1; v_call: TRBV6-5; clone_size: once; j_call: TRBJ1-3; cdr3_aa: CASRTGQNTIYF; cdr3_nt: TGTGCCAGCCGGACAGGGCAAAACACCATATATTTT
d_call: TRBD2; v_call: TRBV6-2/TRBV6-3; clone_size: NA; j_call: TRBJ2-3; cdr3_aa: CASSYSGGADTQYF; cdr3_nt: TGTGCCAGCAGTTACAGCGGGGGGGCGGATACGCAGTATTTT
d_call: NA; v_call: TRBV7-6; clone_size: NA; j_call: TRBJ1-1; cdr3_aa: CASSLIGGPNTEAFF; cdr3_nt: TGTGCCAGCAGCTTAATTGGGGGCCCAAACACTGAAGCTTTCTTT
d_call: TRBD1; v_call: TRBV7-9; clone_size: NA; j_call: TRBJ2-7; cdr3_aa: CASSPDTGVYEQYF; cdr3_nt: TGTGCCAGCAGCCCAGACACAGGGGTTTACGAGCAGTACTTC
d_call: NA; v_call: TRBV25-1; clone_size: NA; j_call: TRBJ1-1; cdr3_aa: CASSDRDKWGIVTEAFF; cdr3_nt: TGTGCCAGCAGTGATCGGGACAAATGGGGGATTGTCACTGAAGCTTTCTTT
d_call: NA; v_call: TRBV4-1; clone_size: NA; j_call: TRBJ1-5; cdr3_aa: CASSQEGTWQGRSQPQHF; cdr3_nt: TGCGCCAGCAGCCAAGAAGGGACTTGGCAGGGCCGAAGTCAGCCCCAGCATTTT
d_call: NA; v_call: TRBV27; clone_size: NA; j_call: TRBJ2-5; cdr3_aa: CASSLSRITGLETQYF; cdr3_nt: TGTGCCAGCAGTTTATCGAGGATCACTGGGTTGGAGACCCAGTACTTC
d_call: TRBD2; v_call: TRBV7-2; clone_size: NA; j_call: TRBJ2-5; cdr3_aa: CASSLGSGGETQYF; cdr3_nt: TGTGCCAGCAGCTTAGGATCGGGGGGGGAGACCCAGTACTTC
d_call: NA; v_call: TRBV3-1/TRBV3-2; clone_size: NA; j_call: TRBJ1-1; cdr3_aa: CASSQGRGRPAFF; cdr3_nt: TGTGCCAGCAGCCAAGGCAGGGGCCGCCCAGCTTTCTTT
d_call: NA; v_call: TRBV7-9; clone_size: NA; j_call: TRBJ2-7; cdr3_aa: CASSFRQNYEQYF; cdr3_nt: TGTGCCAGCAGCTTTCGACAGAACTACGAGCAGTACTTC
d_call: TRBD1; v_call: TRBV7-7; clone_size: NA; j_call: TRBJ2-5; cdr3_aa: CASSPAGGNGETQYF; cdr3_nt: TGTGCCAGCAGCCCAGCAGGGGGCAATGGGGAGACCCAGTACTTC
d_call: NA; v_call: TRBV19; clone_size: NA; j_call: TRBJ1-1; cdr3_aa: CASRTGGAKDGEAFF; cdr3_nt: TGTGCCAGTAGGACCGGGGGGGCCAAAGATGGTGAAGCTTTCTTT
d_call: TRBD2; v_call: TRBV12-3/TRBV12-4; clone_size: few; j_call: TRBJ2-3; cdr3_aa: CASRGGDTQYF; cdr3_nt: TGTGCCAGCCGGGGAGGGGATACGCAGTATTTT